These 29 T cell receptor beta chains were sequenced from one sample in a study of T-cell reconstitution after alpha-beta-depleted transplantation in children. TCRbeta library construction was performed incorporating unique molecular identifiers. Via MiXCR, TCRdb re-called the PCR reads, giving one row per CDR3 protein. The sample holds under 250,000 distinct CDR3 sequences; roughly a quarter are singletons and the top ten take about 5%. Sample: PBMCs, mostly from graft donor cells, taken 360 days after TCRalphabeta/CD19-depleted stem cell transplant. The origin of the receptors is a female patient aged 2-15 years who had a stem cell transplant for congenital amegakaryocytic thrombocytopenia, so the T cells may come from the graft donor.

The CDR3 sequence: CASITTPGGSEAFF. The CDR3 nucleotides read TGTGCCAGCATCACTACCCCGGGGGGCTCTGAAGCTTTCTTT. The rearrangement links TRBV12-3 or TRBV12-4 to TRBJ1-1; D perhaps matches TRBD1 (6 bases). V was pared by 7 bases and J by 6 bases, with 18 bases between. The CDR3 spans 14 residues.

This clonotype was recorded a few times. The chain joins TRBV5-6 to TRBJ2-1, with 9 bases matching TRBD2. The CDR3 contains 15 residues. From germline, CDR1 is SGHDT and CDR2 YYEEEE. The J segment lost 7 bases and the V segment lost 0 bases, leaving 5 bases of the junction unmatched. The CDR3 loop reads CASSLVLAGTNEQFF. The CDR3 DNA follows: TGTGCCAGCAGCTTGGTTCTAGCGGGGACAAATGAGCAGTTCTTC.

J is TRBJ2-1 and V is TRBV15; 11 bases fit TRBD2. This CDR3 contains 16 residues. The junction had 12 bases not matched to a gene; V was cut back by 6 bases and J by 8 bases. CDR1 and CDR2 (germline): LNHNV, YYDKDF (reference sequence). CDR3 bases: TGTGCCACCAGACTAGCGGGAGTCGCGCCTAGCGATGAGCAGTTCTTC. Encoded protein: CATRLAGVAPSDEQFF.

This clonotype appeared a few times. The rearrangement joins TRBV6-2 or TRBV6-3 to TRBJ1-6; 7 bases match TRBD1. Per the germline V gene, CDR1 is MNHEY and CDR2 is SVGEGT. Germline trimming cut 3 bases from V and 7 bases from J; bases unmatched to any gene: 6. CDR3 length: 15 amino acids. The DNA for the CDR3 is TGTGCCAGCAGTTATTGGGGGACAGCAAATTCACCCCTCCACTTT. It encodes CASSYWGTANSPLHF.

V gene TRBV28 combines with J gene TRBJ2-7, with D possibly matching TRBD2 (5 bases). Germline V gene lookup returns CDR1 MDHEN and CDR2 SYDVKM. The V end lost 3 bases, the J end lost 6 bases, and 9 bases lay between the germline ends. This CDR3 has 12 amino acids. The CDR3 spells CASSLAAGEQYF. The CDR3 coding sequence is TGTGCCAGCAGTTTGGCGGCGGGCGAGCAGTACTTC. The whole variable domain, filled in from reference TRBV28 and TRBJ2-7, reads DVKVTQSSRYLVKRTGEKVFLECVQDMDHENMFWYRQDPGLGLRLIYFSYDVKMKEKGDIPEGYSVSREKKERFSLILESASTNQTSMYLCASSLAAGEQYFGPGTRLTVT.

The table lists this clonotype with many counts. The V call is TRBV2, the J call TRBJ2-1; 7 bases agree with TRBD2. The CDR3 has 13 amino acids. V shed 7 bases and J 1 base; nucleotides not matched to a gene: 1. CDR1 and CDR2 (germline): SNHLY, FYNNEI. This CDR3 is CASNGGSYNEQFF. The CDR3 coding sequence is TGTGCCAGCAACGGGGGGTCCTACAATGAGCAGTTCTTC.

The V gene is TRBV15, the J gene TRBJ2-5; tentatively, D is TRBD2 (5 bases). Trimming stripped 0 bases from V and 6 bases from J, with 14 bases between. This CDR3 is built from 15 residues. Looked up from germline, CDR1 is LNHNV and CDR2 is YYDKDF (reference sequence). CDR3: CATSRDRVSGKTQYF. The DNA of the CDR3 is TGTGCCACCAGCAGAGATCGGGTGTCGGGGAAGACCCAGTACTTC.

In this sample, this clonotype turned up a few times. J is TRBJ1-2 and V is TRBV28; no definite D call. Trimming left V 6 bases short and J 8 bases short, with 16 bases between. CDR1 and CDR2 from the germline V gene are MDHEN and SYDVKM. The CDR3 runs 13 residues. CDR3 sequence: CASSYILVYGYTF. In nucleotides, the CDR3 is TGTGCCAGCAGCTACATTTTGGTTTACGGCTACACCTTC.

J is TRBJ2-5 and V is TRBV7-9; D is unresolved. Germline V gene lookup returns CDR1 SEHNR and CDR2 FQNEAQ (reference sequence). The CDR3 covers 13 residues. Trimming shortened V by 5 bases and J by 5 bases, and 12 bases separated the two germline ends. The chain's CDR3 is CASSPTFRETQYF. CDR3 sequence (DNA): TGTGCCAGCAGCCCGACTTTTCGGGAGACCCAGTACTTC. Combining the CDR3 with reference TRBV7-9 and TRBJ2-5 gives the whole variable domain DTGVSQNPRHKITKRGQNVTFRCDPISEHNRLYWYRQTLGQGPEFLTYFQNEAQLEKSRLLSDRFSAERPKGSFSTLEIQRTEQGDSAMYLCASSPTFRETQYFGPGTRLLVL.

The J gene is TRBJ2-1, the V gene TRBV23-1, with D possibly being TRBD2 (5 bases). TRBV23-1 is noted as an ORF with a role that remains uncertain. V dropped 5 bases and J dropped 10 bases, with 9 bases sitting between them. The CDR3 is made up of 11 amino acids. This CDR3 is CASSLWEEQFF. CDR3 bases: TGCGCCAGCAGTTTATGGGAGGAGCAGTTCTTC.

The rearrangement links TRBV4-1 to TRBJ2-7, with TRBD1 identical over 7 bases. Germline trimming cut 1 base from V and 2 bases from J; bases unmatched to any gene: 2. Germline V gives CDR1 MGHRA, CDR2 YSYEKL. The CDR3 is 14 amino acids. In nucleotides, the CDR3 is TGCGCCAGCAGCCAAGCGACAGGGACCTACGAGCAGTACTTC. Protein sequence: CASSQATGTYEQYF.

For the CDR3, the DNA is TGTGCCAGCGAATACGACAGGGGCGTACAGCCCCAGCATTTT. Translating gives CASEYDRGVQPQHF. V is TRBV2 and J is TRBJ1-5; TRBD1 matches at 8 bases. This CDR3 is built from 14 residues. CDR1 is SNHLY, CDR2 FYNNEI, per germline. Losses at the gene ends were 8 bases for V and 7 bases for J; bases not matched to a gene: 10.

This chain links TRBV20-1 with TRBJ2-7; D is unclear. The CDR3 runs 14 residues. Germline V gene data show CDR1 as DFQATT and CDR2 as SNEGSKA (reference sequence). V was shortened by 2 bases and J by 0 bases, with 11 bases between the two germline ends. In DNA, the CDR3 is TGCAGTGCTAGACCCGGAACTTTCTCCTACGAGCAGTACTTC. This translates into CSARPGTFSYEQYF.

This clonotype appeared a few times. The J gene is TRBJ2-3, the V gene TRBV5-1, with 7 bases matching TRBD2. Germline assignment: CDR1 SGHRS and CDR2 YFSETQ. V was pared by 6 bases and J by 3 bases, with 7 bases of the junction left unmatched. This CDR3 has 14 residues. The CDR3 DNA sequence: TGCGCCAGCACCCTAGGGACTAATACAGATACGCAGTATTTT. Protein product: CASTLGTNTDTQYF. The full variable domain, in which reference TRBV5-1 and TRBJ2-3 provide the parts outside the CDR3, is KAGVTQTPRYLIKTRGQQVTLSCSPISGHRSVSWYQQTPGQGLQFLFEYFSETQRNKGNFPGRFSGRQFSNSRSEMNVSTLELGDSALYLCASTLGTNTDTQYFGPGTRLTVL.

This chain connects TRBV12-3 or TRBV12-4 to TRBJ2-7, with 8 bases lining up with TRBD1. Trimming took 5 bases from V and 2 from J; bases not matched to a gene: 2. This CDR3 region has 13 residues. The CDR3 DNA reads TGTGCCAGCAGTCCGGACAGGGCCTACGAGCAGTACTTC. Protein: CASSPDRAYEQYF.

The chain uses TRBV12-3 or TRBV12-4 and TRBJ2-4, with TRBD1 identical over 7 bases. CDR3 length: 14 amino acids. The J segment lost 5 bases and the V segment lost 3 bases, leaving 4 bases of the junction unmatched. In nucleotides, the CDR3 is TGTGCCAGCAGTTTTGGACAGGCTGAAAACATTCAGTACTTC. Its protein is CASSFGQAENIQYF.

In the case of this clonotype: Since the CDR3 does not end with the conserved phenylalanine or tryptophan, this likely comes from a read error. The chain joins TRBV18 to TRBJ1-1; D gene uncertain. The CDR3 has 15 residues. CDR1 is KGHSH, CDR2 LQKENI, per germline. Trimming removed 6 bases from V and 4 bases from J, with 18 bases in between. Here the CDR3 reads CASSLGTFRATEAFY. Here the CDR3 DNA reads TGTGCCAGCTCCCTAGGAACCTTCCGGGCCACTGAAGCTTTCTAT.

This chain connects TRBV5-1 to TRBJ2-3, with 10 bases aligning to TRBD2. The germline V gene encodes CDR1 SGHRS and CDR2 YFSETQ. The CDR3 spans 15 residues. Unmatched junction bases numbered 5, after V lost 0 bases and J lost 7 bases. The CDR3 reads CASSLGTSGDYTQYF. In nucleotides, the CDR3 is TGCGCCAGCAGCTTGGGGACTAGCGGTGATTATACGCAGTATTTT.

J is TRBJ2-7 and V is TRBV4-1, with D possibly TRBD1 on 6 matching bases. CDR1 MGHRA and CDR2 YSYEKL come from the germline V gene. Trimming pared 2 bases from V and 1 base from J, leaving 12 bases between. There are 15 residues in the CDR3. DNA of the CDR3: TGCGCCAGCAGCCAAACCCGGACAGAGTCCTACGAGCAGTACTTC. It is translated as CASSQTRTESYEQYF.

This clonotype was recorded a few times. The J gene is TRBJ1-2, the V gene TRBV7-6; 8 positions agree with TRBD1. The J segment lost 3 bases and the V segment lost 5 bases, leaving 5 bases of the junction unmatched. CDR3 length: 14 residues. Looked up from germline, CDR1 is SGHVS and CDR2 is FNYEAQ. CDR3 nucleotide sequence: TGTGCCAGCAGCCCGCGACAGGGGTACTATGGCTACACCTTC. Amino acid sequence: CASSPRQGYYGYTF.

The rearrangement joins TRBV15 to TRBJ1-5, with D unresolved. The ends were cut back, 0 bases at V and 0 bases at J, with 6 bases in the middle. Germline values: CDR1 LNHNV, CDR2 YYDKDF (reference sequence). There are 15 residues in the CDR3. CDR3 amino acids: CATSRDRGSNQPQHF. The CDR3 coding sequence is TGTGCCACCAGCAGAGACCGGGGTAGCAATCAGCCCCAGCATTTT.

This clonotype was observed once. The chain joins TRBV5-1 to TRBJ2-1, with 7 bases lining up with TRBD2. The junction had 19 bases not matched to a gene; V was cut back by 5 bases and J by 2 bases. The CDR3 spans 19 residues. Germline CDR1 SGHRS, CDR2 YFSETQ. CDR3 region: CASSPGRGEIVPPYNEQFF. The DNA for the CDR3 is TGCGCCAGCAGTCCCGGACGGGGGGAAATAGTCCCGCCCTACAATGAGCAGTTCTTC.

This clonotype was recorded a few times. V and J are TRBV28 and TRBJ2-1, with D hard to call. The germline V gene has CDR1 MDHEN and CDR2 SYDVKM. With 7 bases removed from V and 5 bases from J, the gap between germline ends came to 18 bases. CDR3 length: 15 amino acids. CDR3 loop: CASNFFGFGNNEQFF. In nucleotides, the CDR3 is TGTGCCAGCAATTTTTTTGGGTTTGGAAACAATGAGCAGTTCTTC.

This clonotype appeared a few times. The chain couples TRBV10-3 to TRBJ2-2; no definite D call. Trimming stripped 3 bases from V and 1 base from J, with 3 bases between. Germline loops: CDR1 ENHRY, CDR2 SYGVKD. The length of the CDR3 is 13 residues. CDR3 sequence reads: CAISEQNTGELFF. As DNA, the CDR3 is TGTGCCATCAGTGAACAGAACACCGGGGAGCTGTTTTTT.

This clonotype occurred a few times. V usage is TRBV12-3 or TRBV12-4 and J usage is TRBJ2-1; tentatively, D is TRBD1 or TRBD2 (5 bases each). The CDR3 loop spans 11 amino acids. V was clipped by 6 bases and J by 9 bases, with 9 bases between them. The CDR3 here is CASSPGSEQFF. CDR3 coding DNA: TGTGCCAGCAGCCCAGGGAGTGAGCAGTTCTTC.

V usage is TRBV29-1 and J usage is TRBJ2-7, with 9 bases identical to TRBD1. Trimming removed 2 bases from V and 6 bases from J; junction bases left unmatched: 5. This CDR3 region has 13 residues. Looked up from germline, CDR1 is SQVTM and CDR2 is ANQGSEA. CDR3 coding DNA: TGCAGCGTTGAATCCCGGACAGGGGTCGAGCAGTACTTC. It encodes CSVESRTGVEQYF.

The chain uses TRBV27 and TRBJ2-3; perhaps TRBD2 as D (5 bases). Germline V lookup: CDR1 MNHEY, CDR2 SMNVEV (reference sequence). The V gene lost 6 bases and the J gene lost 0 bases, with 16 bases spanning the gap. This CDR3 is built from 16 residues. The CDR3 sequence: CASREDWTTSTDTQYF. In DNA, the CDR3 is TGTGCCAGCAGGGAGGACTGGACCACTAGCACAGATACGCAGTATTTT.

This chain links TRBV12-3 or TRBV12-4 with TRBJ1-5, with TRBD1 matching over 7 bases. The CDR3 loop spans 13 amino acids. With V trimmed by 5 bases and J by 6 bases, 4 bases remained unmatched. CDR3 DNA: TGTGCCAGCAGTCAGGGGGGGGGTCAGCCCCAGCATTTT. This codes for CASSQGGGQPQHF.

The table lists this clonotype with many counts. The chain uses TRBV12-3 or TRBV12-4 and TRBJ2-7; TRBD2 matches 7 bases. With V trimmed by 6 bases and J by 4 bases, 3 bases remained unmatched. The CDR3 contains 12 residues. CDR3 region: CASRWGGYEQYF. The DNA of the CDR3 is TGTGCCAGCAGATGGGGGGGGTACGAGCAGTACTTC.